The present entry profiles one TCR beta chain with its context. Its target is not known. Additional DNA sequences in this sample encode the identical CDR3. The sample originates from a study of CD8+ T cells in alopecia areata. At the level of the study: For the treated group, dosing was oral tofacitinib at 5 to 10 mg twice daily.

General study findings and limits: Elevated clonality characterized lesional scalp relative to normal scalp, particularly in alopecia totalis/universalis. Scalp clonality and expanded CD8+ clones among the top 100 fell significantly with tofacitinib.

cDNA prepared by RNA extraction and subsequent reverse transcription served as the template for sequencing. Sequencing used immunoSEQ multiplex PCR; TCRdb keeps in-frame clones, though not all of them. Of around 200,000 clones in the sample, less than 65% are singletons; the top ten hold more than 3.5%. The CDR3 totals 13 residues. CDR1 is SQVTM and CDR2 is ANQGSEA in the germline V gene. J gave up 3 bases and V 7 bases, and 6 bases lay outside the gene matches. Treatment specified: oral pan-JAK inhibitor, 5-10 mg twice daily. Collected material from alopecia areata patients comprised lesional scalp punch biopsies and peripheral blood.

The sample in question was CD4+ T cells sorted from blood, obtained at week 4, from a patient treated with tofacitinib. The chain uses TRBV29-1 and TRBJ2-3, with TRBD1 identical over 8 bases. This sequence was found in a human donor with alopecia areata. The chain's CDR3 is CSADRGGTDTQYF. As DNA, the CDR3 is TGCAGCGCCGACAGGGGTGGTACAGATACGCAGTATTTT.